Listed below are T cell receptor beta chains from one sample, sequenced in a study of cytomegalovirus exposure and HLA in healthy donors. Profiled with immunoSEQ multiplex PCR; TCRdb holds only in-frame clones, not every one. Found here are over 150,000 clones, approximately 85% of them singletons; the top ten hold 0.95% to 1%. The sample taken for sequencing was PBMCs. All receptors derive from a girl aged 2-9 years in good health and CMV-seropositive. CDR3s include the opening cysteine and the closing phenylalanine or tryptophan. D genes are given only for firm matches. Clone size is not always given. Where it is, it says once, few, many or a class for expanded clones.

abundance: NA
v_gene: TRBV7-9
j_gene: TRBJ1-1
d_gene: NA
CDR3nt: TGTGCCAGCAGCTCAACGGACACTGAAGCTTTCTTT
CDR3aa: CASSSTDTEAFF

abundance: NA
v_gene: TRBV28
j_gene: TRBJ2-5
d_gene: TRBD2
CDR3nt: TGTGCCACCCTACCGGGACTAGTGCTCGGAGAGACCCAGTACTTC
CDR3aa: CATLPGLVLGETQYF

abundance: NA
v_gene: TRBV2
j_gene: TRBJ2-2
d_gene: TRBD1
CDR3nt: TGTGCCAGCAGTGTATCTCAGAGGGGACAGCTCACCGGGGAGCTGTTTTTT
CDR3aa: CASSVSQRGQLTGELFF

abundance: NA
v_gene: TRBV5-4
j_gene: TRBJ1-2
d_gene: NA
CDR3nt: TGTGCCAGCAGCTTGGGGGGGGATGGCTACACCTTC
CDR3aa: CASSLGGDGYTF

abundance: NA
v_gene: TRBV30
j_gene: TRBJ1-2
d_gene: NA
CDR3nt: TGTGCCTGGAGAGAGCGGGGACCGGGGGGCGGCTACACCTTC
CDR3aa: CAWRERGPGGGYTF

abundance: NA
v_gene: TRBV6-1
j_gene: TRBJ1-5
d_gene: TRBD1
CDR3nt: TGTGCCAGCAGTGAAGGACAGGGAGGTTATCAGCCCCAGCATTTT
CDR3aa: CASSEGQGGYQPQHF

abundance: NA
v_gene: TRBV30
j_gene: TRBJ2-1
d_gene: NA
CDR3nt: TGTGCCTGGAGTTCTGCGGGACTGAATGAGCAGTTCTTC
CDR3aa: CAWSSAGLNEQFF

abundance: NA
v_gene: TRBV30
j_gene: TRBJ1-1
d_gene: NA
CDR3nt: TGTGCCTGGAACACAGGCGGTCGGACTGAAGCTTTCTTT
CDR3aa: CAWNTGGRTEAFF

abundance: NA
v_gene: TRBV30
j_gene: TRBJ1-1
d_gene: NA
CDR3nt: TGTGCCTGGAACGGGTCCCCAAACACTGAAGCTTTCTTT
CDR3aa: CAWNGSPNTEAFF

abundance: NA
v_gene: TRBV30
j_gene: TRBJ2-1
d_gene: TRBD2
CDR3nt: TGTGCCTGGACGCCTAGCGGGATCTCCAATGAGCAGTTCTTC
CDR3aa: CAWTPSGISNEQFF

abundance: NA
v_gene: TRBV5-1
j_gene: TRBJ2-1
d_gene: TRBD1
CDR3nt: TGCGCCAGCAGCTTGGGGGACAGCGACTACAATGAGCAGTTCTTC
CDR3aa: CASSLGDSDYNEQFF

abundance: few
v_gene: TRBV30
j_gene: TRBJ1-1
d_gene: NA
CDR3nt: TGTGCCTGTCAACAGGGTTCCTACACTGAAGCTTTCTTT
CDR3aa: CACQQGSYTEAFF

abundance: NA
v_gene: TRBV6-1
j_gene: TRBJ2-7
d_gene: TRBD1
CDR3nt: TGTGCCAGCAGTGGTGGGACAGCGTTCATCTACGAGCAGTACTTC
CDR3aa: CASSGGTAFIYEQYF

abundance: once
v_gene: TRBV7-9
j_gene: TRBJ2-7
d_gene: TRBD1
CDR3nt: TGTTCCAGTCTACCGGACAGGATCCCCCTTAGCTCCTACGAGCAGTACTTC
CDR3aa: CSSLPDRIPLSSYEQYF

abundance: NA
v_gene: TRBV7-9
j_gene: TRBJ2-7
d_gene: NA
CDR3nt: TGTGCCAGCAGCTCTTTCAGGGGCATTCCCTACGAGCAGTACTTC
CDR3aa: CASSSFRGIPYEQYF

abundance: NA
v_gene: TRBV30
j_gene: TRBJ1-2
d_gene: NA
CDR3nt: TGTGCCTCCCTCGCAGGGTATGGCTACACCTTC
CDR3aa: CASLAGYGYTF

abundance: NA
v_gene: TRBV29-1
j_gene: TRBJ1-2
d_gene: NA
CDR3nt: TGCAGCGCAATGACCGGAACAGGGAGAGGCTACACCTTC
CDR3aa: CSAMTGTGRGYTF

abundance: NA
v_gene: TRBV6-6
j_gene: TRBJ1-5
d_gene: NA
CDR3nt: TGTGCCAGCAGTTACTCCCAACAGGCTCAGCCCCAGCATTTT
CDR3aa: CASSYSQQAQPQHF

abundance: NA
v_gene: TRBV28
j_gene: TRBJ2-3
d_gene: NA
CDR3nt: TGTGCCAGCAGTTTATTTTTGGGCCATCGGCATCGCTATTTT
CDR3aa: CASSLFLGHRHRYF

abundance: NA
v_gene: TRBV29-1
j_gene: TRBJ2-7
d_gene: TRBD1
CDR3nt: TGCAGCGCCAGACAGGGGGCTTACGAGCAGTACTTC
CDR3aa: CSARQGAYEQYF

abundance: few
v_gene: TRBV6-1
j_gene: TRBJ2-2
d_gene: TRBD2
CDR3nt: TGTGCCAGCACCCCCCTAGCGGGAGAGGCCGGGGAGCTGTTTTTT
CDR3aa: CASTPLAGEAGELFF

abundance: NA
v_gene: TRBV30
j_gene: TRBJ1-1
d_gene: NA
CDR3nt: TGTGCCTGGAGTGTACGGATGGATGTAGGCAGGCGGGGAGCTTTCTTT
CDR3aa: CAWSVRMDVGRRGAFF

abundance: NA
v_gene: TRBV18
j_gene: TRBJ1-3
d_gene: NA
CDR3nt: TGTGCCAGCTCACGCACTATACAGGAGAGCTCTGGAAACACCATATATTTT
CDR3aa: CASSRTIQESSGNTIYF

abundance: NA
v_gene: TRBV7-3
j_gene: TRBJ2-7
d_gene: NA
CDR3nt: TGTGCCAGCAGCGAAATATCAGGGGAACGGGCCTACGAGCAGTACTTC
CDR3aa: CASSEISGERAYEQYF

abundance: NA
v_gene: TRBV6-1
j_gene: TRBJ2-7
d_gene: TRBD1
CDR3nt: TGTGCCAGCAGTGAGTCGGCGACAGGGGGCTACGAGCAGTACTTC
CDR3aa: CASSESATGGYEQYF

abundance: few
v_gene: TRBV4-1
j_gene: TRBJ1-1
d_gene: NA
CDR3nt: TGCGCCAGCAGCCAAGTTTCGTACAGGACGCTAGAAGCTTTCTTT
CDR3aa: CASSQVSYRTLEAFF

abundance: NA
v_gene: TRBV28
j_gene: TRBJ2-7
d_gene: TRBD2
CDR3nt: TGTGCCAGCTCCTATAGCGGGATCTCCTACGAGCAGTACTTC
CDR3aa: CASSYSGISYEQYF

abundance: NA
v_gene: TRBV7-7
j_gene: TRBJ2-1
d_gene: NA
CDR3nt: TGTGCTAGCAGCTCGGCGGCTTACAATGAGCAGTTCTTC
CDR3aa: CASSSAAYNEQFF

abundance: NA
v_gene: TRBV30
j_gene: TRBJ2-7
d_gene: NA
CDR3nt: TGTGCCTGGAGTGTAGACAGTATCAGCCACGAGCAGTACTTC
CDR3aa: CAWSVDSISHEQYF

abundance: NA
v_gene: TRBV7-9
j_gene: TRBJ2-3
d_gene: TRBD1
CDR3nt: TGTGCCAGCAGCCCCGAGGACAGGAGCACAGATACGCAGTATTTT
CDR3aa: CASSPEDRSTDTQYF

abundance: NA
v_gene: TRBV13
j_gene: TRBJ2-5
d_gene: TRBD2
CDR3nt: TGTGCCAGCAGCGCCCGGACTAGCGCCCAAGAGACCCAGTACTTC
CDR3aa: CASSARTSAQETQYF

abundance: NA
v_gene: TRBV9
j_gene: TRBJ1-2
d_gene: NA
CDR3nt: TGTGCCAGCAGCTCCTTAAAGGTGGACTTTAATAGCTACACCTTC
CDR3aa: CASSSLKVDFNSYTF

abundance: NA
v_gene: TRBV25-1
j_gene: TRBJ1-2
d_gene: NA
CDR3nt: TGTGCCAGCAGTGACAGAAACTATGGCTACACCTTC
CDR3aa: CASSDRNYGYTF

abundance: NA
v_gene: TRBV6-1
j_gene: TRBJ2-7
d_gene: TRBD2
CDR3nt: TGTGCCAGCAGGGTATCCGGGACTACCTACGAGCAGTACTTC
CDR3aa: CASRVSGTTYEQYF

abundance: NA
v_gene: TRBV7-3
j_gene: TRBJ2-1
d_gene: NA
CDR3nt: TGTGCCAGCAGCTTAATTACAGGCAATGAGCAGTTCTTC
CDR3aa: CASSLITGNEQFF

abundance: NA
v_gene: TRBV21-1
j_gene: TRBJ1-2
d_gene: NA
CDR3nt: TGTGCCAGCGGCTCACCATTTACCGGGACAAAGGGGTATGGCTACACCTTC
CDR3aa: CASGSPFTGTKGYGYTF

abundance: NA
v_gene: TRBV30
j_gene: TRBJ2-5
d_gene: NA
CDR3nt: TGTGCCGGATCTCCGTCTAGGTGGGAGACCCAGTACTTC
CDR3aa: CAGSPSRWETQYF

abundance: NA
v_gene: TRBV28
j_gene: TRBJ1-1
d_gene: NA
CDR3nt: TGTGCCAGCAGTTTATATGGGGGGGGAAGTACTGAAGCTTTCTTT
CDR3aa: CASSLYGGGSTEAFF

abundance: NA
v_gene: TRBV5-5
j_gene: TRBJ1-5
d_gene: NA
CDR3nt: TGTGCCAGCAGCTTGGACAGCTATAGCAATCAGCCCCAGCATTTT
CDR3aa: CASSLDSYSNQPQHF

abundance: NA
v_gene: TRBV4-1
j_gene: TRBJ1-2
d_gene: NA
CDR3nt: TGCGCCAGCAGCCCAGGAAGGGCCAGGGGAGACTATGGCTACACCTTC
CDR3aa: CASSPGRARGDYGYTF

abundance: NA
v_gene: TRBV4-1
j_gene: TRBJ1-5
d_gene: NA
CDR3nt: TGCGCCAGCAGCCAAGAGTGGGGGGGGAAGCCCCAGCATTTT
CDR3aa: CASSQEWGGKPQHF

abundance: NA
v_gene: TRBV6-1
j_gene: TRBJ1-1
d_gene: NA
CDR3nt: TGTGCCAGCAGTGAAGACAGGGACACTGAAGCTTTCTTT
CDR3aa: CASSEDRDTEAFF

abundance: few
v_gene: TRBV28
j_gene: TRBJ2-3
d_gene: TRBD1
CDR3nt: TGTGCCAGCAGTTTATCGAGGGGGCACACAGATACGCAGTATTTT
CDR3aa: CASSLSRGHTDTQYF

abundance: NA
v_gene: TRBV9
j_gene: TRBJ2-3
d_gene: TRBD2
CDR3nt: TGTGCCAGCAGCGTAGGGGCTAGCGGGGCCCAGGAGTGGGGGAGGCGCACAGATACGCAGTATTTT
CDR3aa: CASSVGASGAQEWGRRTDTQYF

abundance: NA
v_gene: TRBV5-1
j_gene: TRBJ1-4
d_gene: NA
CDR3nt: TGCGCCAGCGGCAAGCAGGGGTTAGCAACTAATGAAAAACTGTTTTTT
CDR3aa: CASGKQGLATNEKLFF

abundance: NA
v_gene: TRBV30
j_gene: TRBJ2-3
d_gene: TRBD2
CDR3nt: TGTGCCTGGAGCCCCTATCTAGCGGGTTACACAGATACGCAGTATTTT
CDR3aa: CAWSPYLAGYTDTQYF

abundance: NA
v_gene: TRBV12-5
j_gene: TRBJ1-5
d_gene: NA
CDR3nt: TGTGCTAGTGGTTTGGCTACGCCCGATCAGCCCCAGCATTTT
CDR3aa: CASGLATPDQPQHF

abundance: few
v_gene: TRBV4-2
j_gene: TRBJ2-1
d_gene: TRBD2
CDR3nt: TGTGCCAGCAGCCAGGGGACTAGCGGGGGGTACAATGAGCAGTTCTTC
CDR3aa: CASSQGTSGGYNEQFF